This TCR beta chain is from a study of T cell changes during pregnancy in multiple sclerosis. V lost 5 bases to trimming and J lost 1 base; unmatched junction nucleotides: 12. Germline V gene sequence: CDR1 SGHVS, CDR2 FNYEAQ. The CDR3 is 17 amino acids. TCRdb's copy holds only in-frame clones and misses some; the assay was immunoSEQ multiplex PCR. The sample holds fewer than 75,000 clones, about 89% seen once. Sequenced material: peripheral blood, taken in the second trimester of pregnancy. This receptor was identified in a female donor with multiple sclerosis, enrolled in a pregnancy study. This chain links TRBV7-6 with TRBJ1-2; 8 bases agree with TRBD1. DNA of the CDR3: TGTGCCAGCAGCCCTCGGACAGGGATGCGACTTAACTATGGCTACACCTTC. Translated, it gives CASSPRTGMRLNYGYTF.